The clone carrying this T cell receptor beta chain was seen at least ten times. The antigen is undetermined. TCRdb re-derived calls from the 5' RACE reads in MiXCR, one entry per CDR3 protein. The sample has under 30,000 distinct CDR3 sequences, roughly 6.3% seen once. The entry originates in a study of neurological immune-mediated disorders. A total of 2 million PBMCs stored at -80 degrees C provided the unsorted libraries. Study-wide results and caveats: The most TCR clonal expansion was seen in HTLV-1-associated myelopathy, and the least was seen in multiple sclerosis, which fell below healthy controls.

CDR3 length: 15 amino acids. Trimming removed 5 bases at V and 1 base at J, with 15 bases between. The germline V gene encodes CDR1 SGHRS and CDR2 YFSETQ. This chain links TRBV5-1 with TRBJ1-1; D might be TRBD1 (6 bases). This receptor was identified in a middle-aged woman in good health. Source material: PBMCs. CDR3 sequence (DNA): TGCGCCAGCAGGGTTGAGGGACACCCGAACACTGAAGCTTTCTTT. This encodes CASRVEGHPNTEAFF.